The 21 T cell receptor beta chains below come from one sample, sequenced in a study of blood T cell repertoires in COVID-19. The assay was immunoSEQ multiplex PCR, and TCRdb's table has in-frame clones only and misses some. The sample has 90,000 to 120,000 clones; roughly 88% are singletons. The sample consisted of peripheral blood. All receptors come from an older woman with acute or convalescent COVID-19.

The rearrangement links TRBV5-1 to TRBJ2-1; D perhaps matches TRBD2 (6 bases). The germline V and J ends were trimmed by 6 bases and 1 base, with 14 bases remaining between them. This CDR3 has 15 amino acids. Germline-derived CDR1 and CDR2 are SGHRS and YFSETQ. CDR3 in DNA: TGCGCCAGCACCCCGATGACTAGGTCCTACAATGAGCAGTTCTTC. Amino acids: CASTPMTRSYNEQFF.

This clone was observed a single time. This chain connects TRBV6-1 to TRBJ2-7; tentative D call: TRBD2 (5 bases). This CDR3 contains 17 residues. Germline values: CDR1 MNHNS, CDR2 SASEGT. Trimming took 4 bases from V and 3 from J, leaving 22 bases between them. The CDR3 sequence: CASSALVQGRGLYEQYF. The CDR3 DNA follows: TGTGCCAGCAGTGCCCTAGTTCAAGGCCGGGGTCTCTACGAGCAGTACTTC.

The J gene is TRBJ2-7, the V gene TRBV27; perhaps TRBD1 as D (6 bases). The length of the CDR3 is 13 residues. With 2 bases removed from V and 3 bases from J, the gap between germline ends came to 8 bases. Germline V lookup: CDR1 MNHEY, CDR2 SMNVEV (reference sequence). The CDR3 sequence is CASSLRQDYEQYV. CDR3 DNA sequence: TGTGCCAGCAGTTTACGACAGGACTACGAGCAGTACGTC.

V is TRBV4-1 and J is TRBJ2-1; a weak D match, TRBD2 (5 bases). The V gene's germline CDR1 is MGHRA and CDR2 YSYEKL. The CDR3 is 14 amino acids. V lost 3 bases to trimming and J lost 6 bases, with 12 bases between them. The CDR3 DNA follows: TGCGCCAGCAGCCATTCCCTAGCTCGCAATGAGCAGTTCTTC. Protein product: CASSHSLARNEQFF.

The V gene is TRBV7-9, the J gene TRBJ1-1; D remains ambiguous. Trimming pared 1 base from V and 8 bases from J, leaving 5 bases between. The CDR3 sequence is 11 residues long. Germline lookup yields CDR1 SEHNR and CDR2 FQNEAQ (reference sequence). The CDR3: CASSLEEEAFF. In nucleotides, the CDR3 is TGTGCCAGCAGCTTAGAGGAGGAAGCTTTCTTT.

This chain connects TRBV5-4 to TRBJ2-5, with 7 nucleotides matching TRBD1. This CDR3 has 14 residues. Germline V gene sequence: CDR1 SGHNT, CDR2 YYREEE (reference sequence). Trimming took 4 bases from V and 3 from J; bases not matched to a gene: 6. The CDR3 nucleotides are TGTGCCAGCAGCCCCCGGGACAGCGAAGAGACCCAGTACTTC. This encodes CASSPRDSEETQYF.

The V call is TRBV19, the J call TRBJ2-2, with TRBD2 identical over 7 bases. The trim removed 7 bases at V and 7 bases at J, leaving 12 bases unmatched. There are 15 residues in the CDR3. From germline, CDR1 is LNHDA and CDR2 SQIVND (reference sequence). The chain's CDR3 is CASTTSVGGLGELFF. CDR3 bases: TGTGCCAGTACCACTAGCGTGGGAGGGCTCGGGGAGCTGTTTTTT.

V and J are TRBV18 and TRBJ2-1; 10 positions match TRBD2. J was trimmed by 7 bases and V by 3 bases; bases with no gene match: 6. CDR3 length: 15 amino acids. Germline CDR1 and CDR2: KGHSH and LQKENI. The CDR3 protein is CASSPRLAGENEQFF. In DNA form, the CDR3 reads TGTGCCAGCTCACCTCGGCTAGCGGGAGAGAATGAGCAGTTCTTC.

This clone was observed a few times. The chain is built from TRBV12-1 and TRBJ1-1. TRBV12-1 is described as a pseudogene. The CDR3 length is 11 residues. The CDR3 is CASSPLPEAFF. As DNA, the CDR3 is TGTGCCAGCAGCCCCCTCCCTGAAGCTTTCTTT.

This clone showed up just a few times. CDR3 region: CASSLEPAGGPETQYF. CDR3 coding DNA: TGCGCCAGCAGCTTGGAGCCAGCGGGAGGGCCTGAGACCCAGTACTTC. The chain combines TRBV5-1 with TRBJ2-5, with 10 bases identical to TRBD2. CDR3 length: 16 amino acids. The germline gives CDR1 SGHRS, CDR2 YFSETQ. J was trimmed by 5 bases and V by 0 bases; bases with no gene match: 7.

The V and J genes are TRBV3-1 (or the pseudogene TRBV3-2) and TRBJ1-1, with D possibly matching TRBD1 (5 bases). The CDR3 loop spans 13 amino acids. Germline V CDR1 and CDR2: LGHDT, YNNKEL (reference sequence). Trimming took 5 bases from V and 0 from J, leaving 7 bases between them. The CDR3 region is CASSKTVNTEAFF. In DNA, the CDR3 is TGTGCCAGCAGCAAGACAGTGAACACTGAAGCTTTCTTT.

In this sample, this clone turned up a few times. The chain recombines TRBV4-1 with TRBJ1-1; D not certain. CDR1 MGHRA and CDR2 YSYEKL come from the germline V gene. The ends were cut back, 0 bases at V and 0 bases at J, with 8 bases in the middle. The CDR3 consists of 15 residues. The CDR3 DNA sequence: TGCGCCAGCAGCCAAGAGGAGGTCATGAACACTGAAGCTTTCTTT. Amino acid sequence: CASSQEEVMNTEAFF.

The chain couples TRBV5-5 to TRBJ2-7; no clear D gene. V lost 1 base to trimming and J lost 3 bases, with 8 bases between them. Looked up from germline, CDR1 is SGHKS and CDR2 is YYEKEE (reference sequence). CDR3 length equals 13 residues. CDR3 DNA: TGTGCCAGCAGCTTGCGGCAGGTCTACGAGCAGTACTTC. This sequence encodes CASSLRQVYEQYF.

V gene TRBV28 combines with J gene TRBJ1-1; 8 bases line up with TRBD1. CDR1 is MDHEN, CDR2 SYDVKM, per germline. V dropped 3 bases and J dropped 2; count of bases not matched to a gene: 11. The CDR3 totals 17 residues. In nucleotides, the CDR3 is TGTGCCAGCAGTTTTTTACCAGGGACAGGACCAAACACTGAAGCTTTCTTT. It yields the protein CASSFLPGTGPNTEAFF.

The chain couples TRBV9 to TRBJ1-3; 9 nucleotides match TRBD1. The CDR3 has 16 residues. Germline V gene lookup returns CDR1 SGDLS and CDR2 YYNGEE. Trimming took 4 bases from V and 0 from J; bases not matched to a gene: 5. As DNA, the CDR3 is TGTGCCAGCAGCACTCGGACAGGGGACTCTGGAAACACCATATATTTT. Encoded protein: CASSTRTGDSGNTIYF.

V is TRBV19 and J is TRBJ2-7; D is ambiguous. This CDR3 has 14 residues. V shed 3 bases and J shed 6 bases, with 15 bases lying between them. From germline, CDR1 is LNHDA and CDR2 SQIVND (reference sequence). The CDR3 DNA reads TGTGCCAGTAGTATGGGTAGTGGTCCAGGCGAGCAGTACGTC. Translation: CASSMGSGPGEQYV.

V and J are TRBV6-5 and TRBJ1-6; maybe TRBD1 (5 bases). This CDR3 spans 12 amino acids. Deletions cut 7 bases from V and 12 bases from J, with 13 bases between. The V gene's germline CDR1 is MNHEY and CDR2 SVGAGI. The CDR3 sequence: CASTRAQGPLHF. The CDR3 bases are TGTGCCAGCACCCGCGCGCAGGGACCCCTCCACTTT.

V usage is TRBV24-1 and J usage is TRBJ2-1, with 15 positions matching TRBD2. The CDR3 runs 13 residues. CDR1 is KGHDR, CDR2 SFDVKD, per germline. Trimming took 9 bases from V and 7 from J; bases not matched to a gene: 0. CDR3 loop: CATGTSGRNEQFF. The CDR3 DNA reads TGTGCCACCGGGACTAGCGGGAGGAATGAGCAGTTCTTC.

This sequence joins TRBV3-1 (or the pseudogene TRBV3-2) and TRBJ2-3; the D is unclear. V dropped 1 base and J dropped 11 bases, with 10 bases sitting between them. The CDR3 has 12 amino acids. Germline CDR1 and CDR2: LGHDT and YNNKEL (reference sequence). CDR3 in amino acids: CASSQANNRQYF. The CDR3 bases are TGTGCCAGCAGCCAAGCCAATAACAGGCAGTATTTT.

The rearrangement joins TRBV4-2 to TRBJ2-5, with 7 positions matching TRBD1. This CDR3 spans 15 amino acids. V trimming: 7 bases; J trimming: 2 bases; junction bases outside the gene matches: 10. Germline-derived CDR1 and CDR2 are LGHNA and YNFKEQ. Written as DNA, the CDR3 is TGTGCCAGCATGTTATCGAGGGGGCGACAAGAGACCCAGTACTTC. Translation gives CASMLSRGRQETQYF.

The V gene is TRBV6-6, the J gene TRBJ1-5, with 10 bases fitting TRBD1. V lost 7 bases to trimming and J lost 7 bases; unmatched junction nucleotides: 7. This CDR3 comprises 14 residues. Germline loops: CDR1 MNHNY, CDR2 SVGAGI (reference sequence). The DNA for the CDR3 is TGTGCCAGCATCCCCGGACAGGGGGACCAGCCCCAGCATTTT. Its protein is CASIPGQGDQPQHF.